These T cell receptor beta chains were read from a single sample in a study of blood T cell repertoires in COVID-19. Using immunoSEQ multiplex PCR, the repertoire was profiled, and TCRdb retains in-frame clones only, with some absent. The table shows fewer than 120,000 clones, with nearly 80% occurring only once. Sequenced: peripheral blood. These receptors came from an elderly woman with active or convalescent COVID-19. Each CDR3 is given with its conserved first and last residue. A D gene is named only where the DNA matches it firmly. Clone size is stated in some rows and not others, as once, few, many or a class when expanded.

TGCGCCAGCAGCTTGGCCGCAGGGATGAACACTGAAGCTTTCTTT,CASSLAAGMNTEAFF,TRBJ1-1,NA,TRBV5-1,NA
TGCGCCAGCAGCCAAGATCATCGCACAGATACGCAGTATTTT,CASSQDHRTDTQYF,TRBJ2-3,NA,TRBV4-3,NA
TGTGCCAGCAGTTACTCGGACAGGCGTCTTACCTACGAGCAGTACTTC,CASSYSDRRLTYEQYF,TRBJ2-7,NA,TRBV6-2/TRBV6-3,TRBD1
TGTGCCAGCAGCCGGGACAGAGATGGCTACACCTTC,CASSRDRDGYTF,TRBJ1-2,NA,TRBV5-4,TRBD1
TGTGCCAGCAGCCCTACGCCGAATTCCTACGAGCAGTACTTC,CASSPTPNSYEQYF,TRBJ2-7,NA,TRBV5-4,NA
TGTGCCAGCAGTGGAAAGCCGGGACAGCACAATCAGCCCCAGCATTTT,CASSGKPGQHNQPQHF,TRBJ1-5,NA,TRBV6-1,TRBD1
TGTGCCAGCAGTTCCGGGACATTTTTCAATGAGCAGTTCTTC,CASSSGTFFNEQFF,TRBJ2-1,NA,TRBV25-1,NA
TGTGCCAGCAGCCTACCCCGAGGGGACACCATCAGCTCTGGAAACACCATATATTTT,CASSLPRGDTISSGNTIYF,TRBJ1-3,NA,TRBV7-2,NA
TGCGCCAGCAGCTTGGGGGGCGCCGGGGAGCTGTTTTTT,CASSLGGAGELFF,TRBJ2-2,once,TRBV5-1,NA
TGCGCCAGCAGCCCACGGAGTATCTACGAGCAGTACTTC,CASSPRSIYEQYF,TRBJ2-7,once,TRBV4-1,NA
TGTGCCAGCAGCCTGCGGGGCCTGACCTACAATGAGCAGTTCTTC,CASSLRGLTYNEQFF,TRBJ2-1,NA,TRBV11-3,NA